One and the same sample provided the 21 T cell receptor beta chains below, sequenced in a study of T cells in Graves' hyperthyroidism and ophthalmopathy. Amplified TCR beta CDR3 regions came from RNA transcripts. First-round RT-PCR targeting the TCR CDR3 was performed with the HTBI primer set. TCRdb processed the multiplex PCR reads anew with MiXCR; each CDR3 protein has one entry. The sample contains some 340,000 distinct CDR3 sequences, roughly 15% of which appear only once. Sequenced input: blood. Receptors originate from a woman in her 40s with Graves' ophthalmopathy.

About this clonotype: It may be a read error: a sequence one base away is much more abundant. The CDR3 DNA is TGCAGCGTTGAAGATGTCGGGGGGCGCCAGAATGAGCAGTTCTTC. Amino acid sequence: CSVEDVGGRQNEQFF. The chain links TRBV29-1 to TRBJ2-1; tentative D call: TRBD2 (7 bases). The V end was cut by 0 bases, the J end by 7 bases, with 16 bases between. The CDR3 spans 15 residues. CDR1 is SQVTM, CDR2 ANQGSEA, per germline.

This clonotype was counted a few times. This clone may be a read error of a much larger clone one base away. The rearrangement links TRBV28 to TRBJ1-3; TRBD1 is a possible D gene (6 bases). Trimming took 4 bases from V and 2 from J, leaving 15 bases between them. This CDR3 is 16 amino acids long. Looked up from germline, CDR1 is MDHEN and CDR2 is SYDVKM. CDR3 region: CASSSSDRKAGNTIYF. The CDR3 bases are TGTGCCAGCAGTTCCTCGGACAGAAAAGCTGGAAACACCATATATTTT.

The chain joins TRBV4-1 to TRBJ2-1; 7 nucleotides match TRBD1. From germline, CDR1 is MGHRA and CDR2 YSYEKL. V was pared by 0 bases and J by 4 bases, with 9 bases of the junction left unmatched. The CDR3 sequence is 17 residues long. The CDR3 nucleotides are TGCGCCAGCAGCCAAGATCTTAACAGGGGAGTATACAATGAGCAGTTCTTC. Translating gives CASSQDLNRGVYNEQFF.

Ten or more counts support this clonotype. This chain joins TRBV3-1 and TRBJ1-5; no firm D call. The CDR3 has 13 amino acids. Germline CDR1 and CDR2: LGHDT and YNNKEL (reference sequence). V shed 3 bases and J shed 4 bases, with 7 bases lying between them. The CDR3 is CASSQGVNQPQHF. CDR3 nucleotides: TGTGCCAGCAGCCAGGGAGTGAATCAGCCCCAGCATTTT.

This clonotype has ten or more counts. The V call is TRBV29-1, the J call TRBJ2-3, with 13 bases matching TRBD2. Trimming took 7 bases from V and 4 from J; bases not matched to a gene: 8. CDR3 length: 15 amino acids. Germline CDR1 is SQVTM and CDR2 is ANQGSEA. The CDR3 region is CSARTSGSKADTQYF. The DNA of the CDR3 is TGCAGCGCTCGGACTAGCGGGAGTAAGGCAGATACGCAGTATTTT.

The rearrangement joins TRBV6-2 or TRBV6-3 to TRBJ1-2, with 7 positions matching TRBD1. With V trimmed by 0 bases and J by 8 bases, 3 bases remained unmatched. Germline V gene lookup returns CDR1 MNHEY and CDR2 SVGEGT. CDR3 size: 13 residues. The CDR3 DNA is TGTGCCAGCAGTTACTCTAGGGGGCGCGGCTACACCTTC. This translates into CASSYSRGRGYTF.

In this sample, this clonotype turned up many times. The chain carries TRBV9 and TRBJ2-1; 7 nucleotides align to TRBD1. This CDR3 has 14 amino acids. The junction had 3 bases not matched to a gene; V was cut back by 0 bases and J by 6 bases. Germline values: CDR1 SGDLS, CDR2 YYNGEE. The CDR3 region is CASSVAGDSNEQFF. DNA of the CDR3: TGTGCCAGCAGCGTAGCAGGGGACAGCAATGAGCAGTTCTTC.

This clonotype came up many times. The chain combines TRBV2 with TRBJ2-2; D possibly uses TRBD1 or TRBD2 (5 bases each). V was cut by 0 bases and J by 0 bases, with 14 bases left in between. CDR1 is SNHLY and CDR2 is FYNNEI in the germline V gene. The CDR3 runs to 18 residues. The CDR3 DNA reads as TGTGCCAGCAGTGAAGCGCTTAGGATGGGGGCGAACACCGGGGAGCTGTTTTTT. Translating it yields CASSEALRMGANTGELFF.

This clonotype was observed a few times. This may stem from a read error, because a much larger clone lies one nucleotide away. The genes are TRBV7-9 and TRBJ1-5; 7 bases agree with TRBD1. The V gene's germline CDR1 is SEHNR and CDR2 FQNEAQ (reference sequence). V shed 4 bases, J shed 1 base, and the junction held 1 base outside the gene matches. This CDR3 spans 14 amino acids. CDR3 sequence reads: CASSSTGSNQPQHF. CDR3 coding DNA: TGTGCCAGCAGCTCGACAGGGAGCAATCAGCCCCAGCATTTT.

This chain joins TRBV5-1 and TRBJ2-3; weak D call: TRBD2 (6 bases). The CDR3 covers 15 residues. Germline V gene sequence: CDR1 SGHRS, CDR2 YFSETQ. V was trimmed by 2 bases and J by 3 bases, leaving 13 bases between them. The CDR3 DNA follows: TGCGCCAGCAGCTTATATGGGGGGAGGACAGATACGCAGTATTTT. Translated, it gives CASSLYGGRTDTQYF.

This clonotype occurred many times. The chain carries TRBV20-1 and TRBJ2-3, with a possible D match to TRBD1 (5 bases). V was shortened by 3 bases and J by 1 base, with 14 bases between the two germline ends. The CDR3 runs 15 residues. The germline V gene has CDR1 DFQATT and CDR2 SNEGSKA (reference sequence). CDR3 in DNA: TGCAGTGCTAGCGGGTTGGTGGGGCGCACAGATACGCAGTATTTT. This translates into CSASGLVGRTDTQYF.

Ten or more counts support this clonotype. The chain joins TRBV28 to TRBJ2-1, with D perhaps matching TRBD1 (6 bases). Germline V gene data show CDR1 as MDHEN and CDR2 as SYDVKM. V shed 6 bases and J shed 4 bases, with 13 bases lying between them. The CDR3 extends over 14 amino acids. The CDR3 region has the DNA TGTGCCAGCAGACCCCCGGGACAATACAATGAGCAGTTCTTC. This encodes CASRPPGQYNEQFF.

This clonotype was seen at least ten times. The chain couples TRBV28 to TRBJ2-2, with 7 bases matching TRBD1. Germline V gene data show CDR1 as MDHEN and CDR2 as SYDVKM. This CDR3 comprises 16 residues. V was pared by 7 bases and J by 3 bases, with 11 bases of the junction left unmatched. The CDR3 reads CASTTLGTEHTGELFF. The CDR3 region has the DNA TGTGCCAGCACTACCCTGGGGACAGAGCACACCGGGGAGCTGTTTTTT.

This chain uses TRBV6-5 with TRBJ2-4; D ambiguous. Germline V CDR1 and CDR2: MNHEY, SVGAGI. The CDR3 covers 14 residues. V shed 2 bases and J shed 5 bases, with 10 bases lying between them. The DNA of the CDR3 is TGTGCCAGCAGTTACGTTGGCGGCCAAAACATTCAGTACTTC. It yields the protein CASSYVGGQNIQYF.

This clonotype was recorded at least ten times. The chain links TRBV10-3 to TRBJ1-5; 9 bases are shared with TRBD1. V lost 10 bases and J lost 2; bases outside the gene matches: 9. The germline V gene has CDR1 ENHRY and CDR2 SYGVKD. The CDR3 consists of 15 residues. CDR3 protein: CATKQGAQGNQPQHF. Written as DNA, the CDR3 is TGTGCCACAAAACAGGGGGCGCAGGGCAATCAGCCCCAGCATTTT.

This clonotype showed up many times. For the CDR3, the DNA is TGTGCCGGAAAGGACAGGGATGGCTACACCTTC. Translating gives CAGKDRDGYTF. This sequence joins TRBV6-1 and TRBJ1-2; TRBD1 aligns across 8 bases. Trimming removed 11 bases from V and 6 bases from J; junction bases left unmatched: 5. The germline gives CDR1 MNHNS, CDR2 SASEGT. CDR3 size: 11 residues.

With regard to this clonotype: This may stem from a read error, because a much larger clone lies one nucleotide away. CDR3 amino acids: CASSRGRGGSIQYF. CDR3 coding DNA: TGTGCCAGCAGCAGGGGCAGGGGAGGGAGCATTCAGTACTTC. This chain joins TRBV13 and TRBJ2-4, with a tentative D call TRBD2 (7 bases). The germline CDR1 and CDR2 sequences are PRHDT and FYEKMQ (reference sequence). The CDR3 has 14 residues. The V end lost 5 bases, the J end lost 9 bases, and 17 bases lay between the germline ends.

This clonotype has a count of ten or more. The chain employs TRBV6-1 and TRBJ1-5; D is ambiguous. V gave up 1 base and J gave up 6 bases, with 10 bases separating them. The CDR3 consists of 14 residues. Germline CDR1 reads MNHNS; CDR2 reads SASEGT. The CDR3: CASSEDGWGQPQHF. The CDR3, as DNA: TGTGCCAGCAGTGAAGATGGTTGGGGTCAGCCCCAGCATTTT.

The table lists this clonotype with many counts. The chain links TRBV30 to TRBJ1-2; D remains unclear. The germline V gene encodes CDR1 GTSNPN and CDR2 SVGIG (reference sequence). This CDR3 is 13 amino acids long. Trimming left V 1 base short and J 9 bases short, with 15 bases between. DNA for the CDR3: TGTGCCTGGAGTGGGTCGGGGAGAGAAAGCTACACCTTC. As protein: CAWSGSGRESYTF.

The chain has TRBV18 and TRBJ2-7, with a tentative D call TRBD2 (6 bases). Germline loops: CDR1 KGHSH, CDR2 LQKENI. The ends were cut back, 2 bases at V and 1 base at J, with 9 bases in the middle. CDR3 length: 14 amino acids. CDR3 DNA sequence: TGTGCCAGCTCACCAGCGCGGGGTTCCTACGAGCAGTACTTC. It translates to CASSPARGSYEQYF.

This clonotype was recorded at least ten times. The genes are TRBV2 and TRBJ2-1, with D unresolved. V dropped 6 bases and J dropped 5 bases, with 11 bases sitting between them. The CDR3 sequence is 13 residues long. Germline V gene sequence: CDR1 SNHLY, CDR2 FYNNEI. The CDR3 loop reads CASRPINDNEQFF. The CDR3 coding sequence is TGTGCCAGCAGGCCCATCAATGACAATGAGCAGTTCTTC.